A selection of T cell receptor beta chains follows, all from one sample in a study of T cell responses to AZD1222 COVID-19 vaccine. TCRdb's copy holds only in-frame clones and misses some; the assay was immunoSEQ multiplex PCR. The sample has 130,000 to 150,000 clones; about 82% are singletons. The sequencing used peripheral blood, collected 28 days after the second AZD1222 dose. These receptors all stem from an adult who received the AZD1222 COVID-19 vaccine. The CDR3 runs from the conserved cysteine through the conserved F or W. Each record gives: V gene, clone size, D gene, J gene, CDR3 DNA, CDR3 protein. A D gene is named only where the DNA matches it firmly. Clone size appears in some rows only: once, few, many, or a class for an expanded clone.

V: TRBV6-5; size: NA; D: NA; J: TRBJ1-3; DNA: TGTGCCAGCACCTCAGGGGTTGGAAACACCATATATTTT; CDR3: CASTSGVGNTIYF
V: TRBV6-5; size: few; D: TRBD1; J: TRBJ1-2; DNA: TGTGCCAGCAGCCGGACAGGGCCTGATTCGGGCTACACCTTC; CDR3: CASSRTGPDSGYTF
V: TRBV6-6; size: NA; D: NA; J: TRBJ2-5; DNA: TGTGCCAGCAGCCTCCCTGAGGGGGGACAAGAGACCCAGTACTTC; CDR3: CASSLPEGGQETQYF
V: TRBV5-4; size: NA; D: TRBD1; J: TRBJ1-3; DNA: TGTGCCAGCAGCTCCAAGCAGGGGGCGGTCGGAAACACCATATATTTT; CDR3: CASSSKQGAVGNTIYF
V: TRBV5-1; size: NA; D: NA; J: TRBJ2-7; DNA: TGCGCCAGCAGCTACACGGGCCTTTCCCCCTACGAGCAGTACTTC; CDR3: CASSYTGLSPYEQYF
V: TRBV19; size: NA; D: NA; J: TRBJ1-5; DNA: TGTGCCAGTAGTTGGCTGGGAGGCAGCAATCAGCCCCAGCATTTT; CDR3: CASSWLGGSNQPQHF
V: TRBV21-1; size: NA; D: NA; J: TRBJ1-5; DNA: TGTGCCAGCAGCAAGGGTGGACACAGCAATCAGCCCCAGCATTTT; CDR3: CASSKGGHSNQPQHF
V: TRBV30; size: NA; D: NA; J: TRBJ1-4; DNA: TGTGCCCTGGATGCACAGGTTAATGAAAAACTGTTTTTT; CDR3: CALDAQVNEKLFF
V: TRBV7-9; size: few; D: TRBD1; J: TRBJ1-1; DNA: TGTGCCAGCAGCCATCTAGGGGGCGAGGACACTGAAGCTTTCTTT; CDR3: CASSHLGGEDTEAFF
V: TRBV18; size: NA; D: NA; J: TRBJ1-5; DNA: TGTGCCAGCTCCCAAGGGGACAAATGGCATTTT; CDR3: CASSQGDKWHF
V: TRBV2; size: NA; D: TRBD1; J: TRBJ1-2; DNA: TGTGCCAGCAGCCCGGGACAGGGAGGTGGCTACACCTTC; CDR3: CASSPGQGGGYTF
V: TRBV5-4; size: NA; D: NA; J: TRBJ2-7; DNA: TGTGCCAGCAGCTTTTCCTACGAGCAGTACTTC; CDR3: CASSFSYEQYF
V: TRBV5-1; size: NA; D: NA; J: TRBJ1-2; DNA: TGCGCCAGCAGCTTGCGGACCGACGGACCGGGGGGCTACACCTTC; CDR3: CASSLRTDGPGGYTF
V: TRBV3-1/TRBV3-2; size: few; D: NA; J: TRBJ2-7; DNA: TGTGCCAGCAGCCTTCGGTGGGAGCAGTACTTC; CDR3: CASSLRWEQYF
V: TRBV7-6; size: few; D: TRBD1; J: TRBJ2-2; DNA: TGTGCCAGCAGCCCTAGGACAGGCTCGAACACCGGGGAGCTGTTTTTT; CDR3: CASSPRTGSNTGELFF
V: TRBV7-8; size: NA; D: NA; J: TRBJ1-2; DNA: TGTGCCAGCAGCCCTCGAGACGGGTATAGAGAGTTC; CDR3: CASSPRDGYREF
V: TRBV7-7; size: NA; D: NA; J: TRBJ1-1; DNA: TGTGCTAGCAGCCCCATAGAGACAGGATTTTTCACGGGAGGGTTT; CDR3: CASSPIETGFFTGGF
V: TRBV18; size: once; D: NA; J: TRBJ1-1; DNA: TGTGCCAGCTCACCCCTAGCGAACACTGAAGCTTTCTTT; CDR3: CASSPLANTEAFF
V: TRBV5-1; size: once; D: TRBD2; J: TRBJ2-1; DNA: TGCGCCAGCAGCTTGGGACTAGCGGGAGGATCGTACGATGAGCAGTTCTTC; CDR3: CASSLGLAGGSYDEQFF
V: TRBV19; size: NA; D: TRBD1; J: TRBJ1-6; DNA: TGTGCCAGTAGTACTTCCACAGGGGCGAATTCACCCCTCCACTTT; CDR3: CASSTSTGANSPLHF